The T cell receptor beta chain described here comes from a study of T cells in Graves' hyperthyroidism and ophthalmopathy (dated by TCRdb to between 2018 and 2020). For the study in its entirety: Peripheral blood was collected at initial diagnosis, before any treatment. To identify distinguishing TCR V-J signatures, a discovery cohort of about 95 patients was used, comprising 43 with Graves' ophthalmopathy and around 57 with stable Graves' hyperthyroidism. An independent validation cohort of 18 to 20 hyperthyroidism patients and about 15 patients who later progressed to ophthalmopathy tested prospective prediction of ophthalmopathy. The approximately 100 discovery patients were randomly divided into training and test sets at a 7:3 ratio. Thyroid tissue and blood T-cell repertoires from several Graves' hyperthyroidism patients were also compared in the study. Once sampling was done, hyperthyroidism patients were given methimazole at a starting dose of 30 mg daily, whereas ophthalmopathy patients were given high-dose intravenous methylprednisolone. TCR Vbeta CDR3 sequencing of 130 to 150 peripheral blood samples (under 45 ophthalmopathy, 75 hyperthyroidism and approximately 17 progressor patients) is reported in the paper. General conclusions and limits of the study: During validation, the model predicted progression to ophthalmopathy a median of approximately 6.5 months ahead of onset, with around 71% sensitivity and roughly 72% specificity. In cross-validation, a model built on a 13 V-J signature told ophthalmopathy apart from stable hyperthyroidism with approximately 91% sensitivity and roughly 81% specificity, and in testing the same model reached 80%/75%. No statistical method was used to fix the sample size in advance, and group allocation was not hidden from the investigators. Blood samples also contained most of the expanded thyroid clonotypes (frequency above 0.001), which suggests that blood repertoires may reflect thyroid immune responses.

Ophthalmopathy patients had moderately to severely active disease, with a Clinical Activity Score of 3 or more, a NOSPECS grade of 4 or more, and a disease duration of less than 3 months. Patients with uncontrolled infections, other autoimmune diseases, pregnancy or lactation were excluded. Diagnoses relied on clinical symptoms, serum thyroxine and TRAb, thyroid ultrasound and orbital computed tomography. PBMCs were separated from roughly 10 ml of fresh peripheral blood using Ficoll-Paque density gradient centrifugation. Total RNA was extracted with Trizol reagent, and quality was checked on an Agilent 2100 Bioanalyzer. At least ten counts were recorded for this clonotype. Its antigen has not been determined. The record has no base qualities; no much larger clone is one base away. Amplification of TCR beta CDR3 regions was carried out from RNA transcripts. A first-round RT-PCR of the TCR CDR3 used the HTBI primer set with the Qiagen OneStep RT-PCR kit. The libraries were constructed in a second round of multiplex PCR and then size-selected and purified. Libraries were sequenced paired-end with 100 bp reads on an Illumina HiSeq2000. Per the original workflow: SOAPnuke was used to process the raw data, removing reads that contained adapters or uncalled bases, had a mean Phred below 15, or lacked an exact match to the constant primer or identifier. COPE v1.2.5 was used to merge the high-quality paired reads, and each unique nucleotide sequence was defined as a clonotype. MiTCR v1.1 was used to align the clonotypes against IMGT TRBV, TRBD and TRBJ reference segments. Only V-J combinations with frequency above 0.0001, covering 99.2% of repertoires, were analysed. A TCS score was defined as the ratio between F50 (clonal expansion) and ExV (chaos), using BLOSUM62-based TCRdist between CDR3 peptides within each V-J. Welch's t-statistics and random forest reduced around 520 V-J features to 13, which were used in a naive Bayes classifier (R e1071). The public sequencing data were trimmed at Q25 with fastp and processed into clonotypes with MiXCR by TCRdb, which kept only in-frame beta chains. Rows with one shared CDR3 protein collapse into an entry with the most common genes and DNA. These V and J calls originate from TCRdb's pipeline instead of the authors' own analysis. The table for this sample lists fewer than 550,000 distinct CDR3 sequences; approximately 24% of them were counted only once. Jointly, the top ten make up 11% of the sample.

The CDR3 numbers 14 residues from cysteine through phenylalanine. Just CDR3 DNA is preserved here, 42 bases in frame from base 1. Here V drops 2 bases and J drops 4 bases, and the junction holds 5 bases not matched to any gene. CDR1 and CDR2 are drawn from the germline V gene (reference sequence): DFQATT, SNEGSKA. The chain links TRBV20-1 with TRBJ1-2; 9 of the junction bases match TRBD1. This TCR came from a woman in her 30s with Graves' ophthalmopathy. Input material: blood. The encoded CDR3 is CSARPTGGAYGYTF. The nucleotide sequence reads as follows: TGCAGTGCTAGACCCACAGGGGGCGCCTATGGCTACACCTTC.